The entry below describes one TCR beta chain. The antigen is undetermined. The sample comes from a study of PD-1 blockade in classical Hodgkin lymphoma. Overall study: The patients were dosed with nivolumab 3 mg/kg, infused intravenously every 2 weeks. Study findings and constraints: Complete responders entered with baseline diversity on par with newly diagnosed patients, the results showed. Baseline TCR diversity was reportedly lower in newly diagnosed patients than healthy donors.

Method: immunoSEQ multiplex PCR; TCRdb's copy keeps in-frame clones and lacks some. The table has 99,000 or so clones, more than 70% seen once. Noted time point: cycle 4 day 1 (C4D1), after around six weeks of nivolumab. After autologous stem cell transplantation all patients relapsed, and prior brentuximab vedotin exposure differed between cohorts. The V and J ends lost 5 bases and 4 bases, in that order; junction bases with no gene match: 3. This CDR3 contains 14 residues. The germline V gene encodes CDR1 SGHTA and CDR2 FQGNSA. This sequence originates from a human donor with classical Hodgkin lymphoma. The V and J genes are TRBV7-2 and TRBJ2-5, with 11 positions matching TRBD2. Here the sequenced sample was peripheral blood mononuclear cells (PBMCs), taken before the fourth cycle of nivolumab. The CDR3 DNA reads as TGTGCCAGCAGCAGACTAGCGGGAATAGAGACCCAGTACTTC. This translates into CASSRLAGIETQYF.